This T cell receptor (beta chain) was obtained from a study of T cells after yellow fever vaccination. TCR cDNA, made by 5'RACE template switching, carried an added universal primer site and UMIs. TCRdb redid the calling of the 5' RACE reads with MiXCR, one entry per CDR3 protein. The sample comprises approximately 450,000 distinct CDR3 sequences, under 20% of which are singletons, and around 17% rests with the top ten. The CDR3 sequence is 16 residues long. V shed 0 bases and J shed 2 bases, with 16 bases lying between them. CDR1 is SQVTM, CDR2 ANQGSEA, per germline. Study-level findings and limits: A small share of clonotypes appeared in both CD4 and CD8 compartments.

In regard to this clonotype: The antigen is undetermined.

The chain carries TRBV29-1 and TRBJ1-1; D ambiguous. This receptor was identified in a man aged 18 to 29 who received the YFV17D yellow fever vaccine. The sequenced sample was PBMCs, obtained before the yellow fever booster vaccination. The CDR3 DNA reads as TGCAGCGTTGAAGATCCTCGAGGACGGTCCAACACTGAAGCTTTCTTT. Protein sequence: CSVEDPRGRSNTEAFF.